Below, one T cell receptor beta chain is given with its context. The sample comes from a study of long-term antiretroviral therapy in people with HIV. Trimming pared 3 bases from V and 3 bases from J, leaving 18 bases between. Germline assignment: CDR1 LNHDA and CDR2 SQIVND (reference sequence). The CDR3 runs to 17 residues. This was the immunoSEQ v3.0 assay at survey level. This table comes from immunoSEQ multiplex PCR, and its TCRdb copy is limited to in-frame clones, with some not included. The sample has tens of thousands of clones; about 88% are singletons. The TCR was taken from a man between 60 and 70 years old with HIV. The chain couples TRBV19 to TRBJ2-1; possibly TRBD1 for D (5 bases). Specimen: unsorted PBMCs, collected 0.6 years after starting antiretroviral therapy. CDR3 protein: CASSIDYRTQYYNEQFF. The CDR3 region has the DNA TGTGCCAGTAGTATTGATTATCGGACACAATACTACAATGAGCAGTTCTTC.